This entry concerns a single TCR beta chain. Antigen unknown. The data were obtained in a study of T cell responses to AZD1222 COVID-19 vaccine. General study results and limits: As reported, nearly half of all spike-specific TCRs target variant regions that are unmutated. Recipients of AZD1222 seropositive at baseline numbered only 5 to 7. Most donors were white British, females outnumbered males, and clonal diversity was possibly underestimated.

The junction had 10 bases not matched to a gene; V was cut back by 6 bases and J by 4 bases. The CDR3 covers 16 residues. Germline values: CDR1 MNHNY, CDR2 SVGAGI (reference sequence). The protocol was immunoSEQ multiplex PCR, while the TCRdb copy is restricted to in-frame clones and leaves out a portion. The data contain around 130,000 clones, 80% to 90% of them seen just once; the ten biggest clones take up under 2%. The clonotype comes from an adult in good health. Sequencing used peripheral blood, obtained on day 0 of AZD1222 vaccination. The chain has TRBV6-6 and TRBJ1-1, with TRBD1 matching 11 bases. CDR3 loop: CASRPRTGGLGTEAFF. CDR3 in DNA: TGTGCCAGCAGACCCCGGACAGGGGGCTTGGGCACTGAAGCTTTCTTT.